This TCR beta chain was retrieved from a study of blood T cell repertoires in COVID-19. The wider study: PBMCs, B-cell-depleted T cells, or T cells were the source of the cDNA or gDNA that made up the material.

Method: immunoSEQ multiplex PCR; TCRdb's copy keeps in-frame clones and lacks some. This sample has 150,000 or so clones, with almost 80% found just once. Material for sequencing was PBMCs or T cells enriched from blood (not recorded which). The source is a woman between 50 and 59 years old who had recovered from COVID-19.

Written as DNA, the CDR3 is TGTGCCACCAGTGAGTCTACAGGCAGAACGCAGTATTTT. This gives the protein CATSESTGRTQYF. This chain connects TRBV24-1 to TRBJ2-3, with D possibly TRBD1 on 5 matching bases. The CDR3 loop spans 13 amino acids. Germline lookup yields CDR1 KGHDR and CDR2 SFDVKD. Trimming pared 4 bases from V and 9 bases from J, leaving 13 bases between.